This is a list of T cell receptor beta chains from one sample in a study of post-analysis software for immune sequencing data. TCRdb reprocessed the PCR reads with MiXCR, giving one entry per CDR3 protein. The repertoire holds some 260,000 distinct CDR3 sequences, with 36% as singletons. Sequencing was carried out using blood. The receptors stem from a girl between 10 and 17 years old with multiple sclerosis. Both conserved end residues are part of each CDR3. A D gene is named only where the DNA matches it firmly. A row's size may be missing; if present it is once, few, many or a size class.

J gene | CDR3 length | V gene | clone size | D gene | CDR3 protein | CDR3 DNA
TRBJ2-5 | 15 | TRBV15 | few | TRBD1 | CATSINDRGLETQYF | TGTGCCACCAGCATTAATGACAGGGGGTTGGAGACCCAGTACTTC
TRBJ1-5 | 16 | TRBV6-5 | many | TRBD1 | CASSYSGTGTNQPQHF | TGTGCCAGCAGTTACTCGGGGACAGGGACCAATCAGCCCCAGCATTTT
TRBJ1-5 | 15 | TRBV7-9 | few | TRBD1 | CASSAGTGINQPQHF | TGTGCCAGCAGCGCCGGGACAGGGATCAATCAGCCCCAGCATTTT
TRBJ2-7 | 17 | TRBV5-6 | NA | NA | CASSPSRGKHRFYEQYF | TGTGCCAGCAGTCCGAGCCGGGGGAAGCATCGGTTCTACGAGCAGTACTTC
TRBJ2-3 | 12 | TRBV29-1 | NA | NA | CSFGAGTDTQYF | NA
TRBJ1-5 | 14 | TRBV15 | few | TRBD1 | CATSGGGGNQPQHF | TGTGCCACCAGCGGAGGGGGCGGCAATCAGCCCCAGCATTTT
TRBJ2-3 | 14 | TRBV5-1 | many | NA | CASSLLGAGDTQYF | TGCGCCAGCAGCTTGTTAGGGGCGGGAGATACGCAGTATTTT
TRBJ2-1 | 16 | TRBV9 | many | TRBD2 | CASSVRMVGDYSEQFF | TGTGCCAGCAGCGTAAGGATGGTGGGGGACTACTCTGAGCAGTTCTTC
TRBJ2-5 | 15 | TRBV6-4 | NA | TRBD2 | CANSDSGGAYNEQYF | TGTGCCAACAGTGATAGCGGGGGGGCCTACAATGAGCAGTACTTC
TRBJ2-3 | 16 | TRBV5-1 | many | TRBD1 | CASSWRTGEGTDTQYF | TGCGCCAGCAGCTGGAGGACAGGGGAGGGCACAGATACGCAGTATTTT
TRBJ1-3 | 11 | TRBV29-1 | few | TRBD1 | CSVEDRDTIYF | TGCAGCGTTGAGGACAGGGACACCATATATTTT
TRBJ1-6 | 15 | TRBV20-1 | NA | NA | CSARDTSSYNSPLHF | TGCAGTGCTAGAGATACGAGCTCCTATAATTCACCCCTCCACTTT
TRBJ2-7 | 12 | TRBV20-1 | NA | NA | CSARAFGYEQYF | TGCAGTGCCAGAGCTTTCGGGTACGAGCAGTACTTC
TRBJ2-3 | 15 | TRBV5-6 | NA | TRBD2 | CASSGGGPSTDTQYF | TGTGCCAGCAGCGGCGGGGGGCCGAGCACAGATACGCAGTATTTT
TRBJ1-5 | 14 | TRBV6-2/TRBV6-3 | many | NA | CAIGTAYSNQPQHF | TGTGCCATCGGAACAGCCTATAGCAATCAGCCCCAGCATTTT
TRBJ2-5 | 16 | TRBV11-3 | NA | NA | CASSFQSGTGQETQYF | TGTGCCAGCAGCTTCCAGTCCGGGACGGGGCAAGAGACCCAGTACTTC
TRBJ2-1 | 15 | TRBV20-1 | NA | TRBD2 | CSVRDPSGSKNEQFF | TGCAGTGTTAGAGATCCCAGCGGGAGTAAGAATGAGCAGTTCTTC
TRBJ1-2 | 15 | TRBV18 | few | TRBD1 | CASSPDRGKVYGYTF | TGTGCCAGCTCACCGGACAGGGGAAAAGTATATGGCTACACCTTC
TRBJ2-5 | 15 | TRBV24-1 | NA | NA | CATSDGQDAIGTQYF | TGCGCCACCAGTGATGGCCAGGACGCCATAGGGACCCAGTACTTC
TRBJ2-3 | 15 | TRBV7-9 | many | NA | CASSLARRGTDTQYF | TGTGCCAGCAGCTTAGCGCGGAGGGGGACAGATACGCAGTATTTT
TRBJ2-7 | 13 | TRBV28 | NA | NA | CASSFGRGYEQYF | TGTGCCAGCAGTTTTGGCAGGGGATACGAGCAGTACTTC
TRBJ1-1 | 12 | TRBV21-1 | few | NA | CASPIRGTEAFF | TGTGCCAGCCCTATACGGGGCACTGAAGCTTTCTTT
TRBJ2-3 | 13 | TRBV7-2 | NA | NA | CASSLLNTDTRYF | TGTGCCAGCAGCTTATTAAACACAGATACGCGGTATTTT
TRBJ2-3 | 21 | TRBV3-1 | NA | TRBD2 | CASSQDRLAGAPDRTTDTQYF | TGTGCCAGCAGCCAAGATCGACTAGCGGGGGCCCCCGACAGGACCACAGATACGCAGTATTTT
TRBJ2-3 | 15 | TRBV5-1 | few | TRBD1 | CASSLVGQGTDTQYF | TGCGCCAGCAGCCTGGTGGGACAGGGCACAGATACGCAGTATTTT
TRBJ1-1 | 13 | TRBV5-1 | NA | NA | CASSRVTNTEAFF | TGCGCCAGCAGCAGGGTAACGAACACTGAAGCTTTCTTT
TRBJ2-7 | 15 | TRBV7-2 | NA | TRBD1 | CASSIDGQGIYEQYF | TGTGCCAGCAGCATCGATGGACAGGGAATCTACGAGCAGTACTTC
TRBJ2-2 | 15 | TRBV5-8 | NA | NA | CASSVERQGDGELFF | TGTGCCAGCAGCGTGGAGAGACAAGGAGACGGGGAGCTGTTTTTT
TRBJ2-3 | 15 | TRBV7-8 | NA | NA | CASSLGRRTTDTQYF | TGTGCCAGCAGCTTAGGTCGGAGGACCACAGATACGCAGTATTTT
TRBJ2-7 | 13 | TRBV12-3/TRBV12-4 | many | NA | CASSLGRASEQYF | TGTGCCAGCAGTTTAGGCAGGGCCAGCGAGCAGTACTTC
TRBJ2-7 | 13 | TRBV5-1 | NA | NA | CANSLAASYEQYF | TGCGCCAACAGCTTGGCCGCATCCTACGAGCAGTACTTC
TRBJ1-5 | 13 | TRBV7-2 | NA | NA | CASSLQRNQPQHF | TGTGCCAGCAGCTTGCAGCGAAATCAGCCCCAGCATTTT
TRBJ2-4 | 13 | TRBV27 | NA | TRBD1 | CATRTGAANIQYF | TGTGCCACACGGACAGGGGCCGCAAACATTCAGTACTTC
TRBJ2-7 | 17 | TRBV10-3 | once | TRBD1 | CAINPGQGGFSSYEQYF | TGTGCCATCAATCCGGGACAGGGGGGATTCAGCTCCTACGAGCAGTACTTC
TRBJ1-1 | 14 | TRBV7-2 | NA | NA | CASSWTPSSAEAFF | TGTGCCAGCAGCTGGACCCCCAGCTCCGCCGAAGCTTTCTTT
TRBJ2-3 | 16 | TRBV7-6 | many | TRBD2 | CASSLGSSGGADTQYF | TGTGCCAGCAGCTTAGGATCTAGCGGGGGTGCAGATACGCAGTATTTT
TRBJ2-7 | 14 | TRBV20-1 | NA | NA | CSARDGENSYEQYF | TGCAGTGCTAGAGACGGTGAAAACTCCTACGAGCAGTACTTC
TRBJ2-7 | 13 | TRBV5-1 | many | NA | CASSLMGRNEQYF | TGCGCCAGCAGCTTGATGGGACGGAACGAGCAGTACTTC
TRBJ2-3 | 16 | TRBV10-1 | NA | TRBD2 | CASSESRGVSTDTQYF | TGCGCCAGCAGTGAGTCTCGGGGGGTAAGCACAGATACGCAGTATTTT
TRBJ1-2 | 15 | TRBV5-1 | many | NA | CASNPGGGSDYGYTF | TGCGCCAGCAACCCGGGGGGAGGGTCGGACTATGGCTACACCTTC
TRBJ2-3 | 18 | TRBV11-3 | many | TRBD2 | CASSSGTGTSGSTDTQYF | TGTGCCAGCAGCTCCGGAACCGGGACTAGCGGGAGCACAGATACGCAGTATTTT